The clone carrying this T cell receptor beta chain has more than one count but fewer than ten. CDR3 length: 14 residues. Germline CDR1 and CDR2: LNHDA and SQIVND (reference sequence). This record comes from a study of blood T cell repertoires in COVID-19. TCRdb's copy holds only in-frame clones and misses some; the assay was immunoSEQ multiplex PCR. Of roughly 170,000 clones in the sample, about 83% were seen once. Seattle patients were enrolled during active infection and followed longitudinally. The sequencing sample was made of peripheral blood. This TCR derives from a woman between 65 and 79 years old with COVID-19, enrolled during active disease. The chain combines TRBV19 with TRBJ2-3, with D possibly being TRBD2 (6 bases). This CDR3 reads CATLAGRSTDTQYF. As DNA, the CDR3 is TGTGCGACACTCGCGGGGCGGAGCACAGATACGCAGTATTTT.